The rows below give T cell receptor beta chains drawn from one sample of a study of beta chain features in type 1 diabetes. The protocol was immunoSEQ multiplex PCR, while the TCRdb copy is restricted to in-frame clones and leaves out a portion. Of tens of thousands of clones listed, about 69% are singletons. Sample: Tregs from blood. The receptors originated from a man younger than 35 with type 1 diabetes. The CDR3 runs from the conserved cysteine through the conserved F or W. The D gene is left open where the match is weak. Not all rows give a size; the values are once, few, many and, for expanded clones, a class.

J | D | V | size | CDR3 | DNA
TRBJ2-1 | TRBD2 | TRBV27 | . | CASRGLAGETSEQFF | TGTGCCAGCCGTGGACTAGCGGGAGAAACAAGTGAGCAGTTCTTC
TRBJ2-1 | . | TRBV18 | . | CASSNLRSRRPYNEQFF | TGTGCCAGCTCGAACCTCAGGAGTAGGAGGCCCTACAATGAGCAGTTCTTC
TRBJ2-3 | TRBD2 | TRBV5-1 | . | CASSFTSGARFTDTQYF | TGCGCCAGCAGTTTTACGAGCGGGGCGAGATTCACAGATACGCAGTATTTT
TRBJ2-7 | . | TRBV21-1 | few | CASRGVEQYF | TGTGCCAGCCGGGGAGTCGAGCAGTACTTC
TRBJ2-1 | TRBD2 | TRBV19 | . | CASSKGGGEWNNEQFF | TGTGCCAGTAGTAAGGGCGGGGGGGAGTGGAACAATGAGCAGTTCTTC
TRBJ2-1 | . | TRBV7-9 | . | CASSGLRTDEQFF | TGTGCCAGCAGCGGACTCCGTACGGATGAGCAGTTCTTC
TRBJ1-1 | TRBD1 | TRBV11-2 | . | CASDRGGSEAFF | TGTGCCAGTGACAGGGGGGGTTCTGAAGCTTTCTTT
TRBJ1-4 | . | TRBV5-1 | . | CASSGGHGEKLFF | TGCGCCAGCAGCGGGGGACATGGCGAAAAACTGTTTTTT
TRBJ2-3 | . | TRBV15 | . | CATSRGTDLDTQYF | TGTGCCACCAGCAGAGGGACAGACCTAGATACGCAGTATTTT
TRBJ2-5 | . | TRBV11-2 | . | CASSLEPQTSAPGAQYF | TGTGCCAGCAGCTTAGAGCCCCAAACTAGCGCCCCAGGGGCCCAGTACTTC
TRBJ1-5 | TRBD1 | TRBV28 | few | CASLSSGQGLSNQPQHF | TGTGCCAGTCTGAGTTCGGGACAGGGCCTTTCCAATCAGCCCCAGCATTTT
TRBJ1-4 | TRBD1 | TRBV4-1 | few | CASSQDLGQGGKLFF | TGCGCCAGCAGCCAAGATTTAGGACAGGGGGGAAAACTGTTTTTT
TRBJ2-7 | TRBD1 | TRBV7-9 | . | CASSLMGQGGHEQYF | TGTGCCAGCAGCTTGATGGGACAGGGAGGCCACGAGCAGTACTTC
TRBJ2-2 | TRBD1 | TRBV7-2 | . | CASSLEYRGTGELFF | TGTGCCAGCAGCTTAGAGTACAGGGGGACCGGGGAGCTGTTTTTT
TRBJ2-1 | TRBD2 | TRBV10-3 | . | CAISEPERGGRNEQFF | TGTGCCATCAGTGAGCCCGAGCGGGGGGGCCGTAATGAGCAGTTCTTC
TRBJ1-3 | TRBD1 | TRBV10-3 | few | CAIRGTGWGNTIYF | TGTGCCATCCGAGGGACAGGGTGGGGAAACACCATATATTTT
TRBJ2-3 | . | TRBV23-1 | . | CASSQTTDTSKDTDTQYF | TGCGCCAGCAGTCAAACCACGGACACCTCTAAGGACACAGATACGCAGTATTTT
TRBJ2-4 | TRBD1 | TRBV6-5 | . | CASSYQTGIGKNIQYF | TGTGCCAGCAGTTACCAGACAGGGATCGGCAAAAACATTCAGTACTTC
TRBJ1-5 | . | TRBV2 | . | CASGSESGQPQHF | TGTGCCAGCGGGTCTGAATCAGGGCAGCCCCAGCATTTT
TRBJ2-1 | TRBD2 | TRBV30 | few | CAWSDWTSGRGNEQFF | TGTGCCTGGAGTGATTGGACTAGCGGGAGGGGAAATGAGCAGTTCTTC
TRBJ2-7 | TRBD2 | TRBV29-1 | . | CSVGGRGSSYEQYF | TGCAGCGTTGGGGGTCGCGGGAGCTCCTACGAGCAGTACTTC